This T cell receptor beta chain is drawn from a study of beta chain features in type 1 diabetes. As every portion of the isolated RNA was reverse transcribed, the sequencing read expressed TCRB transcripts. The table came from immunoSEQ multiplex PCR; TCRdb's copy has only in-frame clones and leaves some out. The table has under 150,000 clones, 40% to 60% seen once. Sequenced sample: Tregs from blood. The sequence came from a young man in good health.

This CDR3 reads CASSVRGGNEQFF. The CDR3, as DNA: TGTGCCAGCAGCGTTCGTGGCGGGAACGAGCAGTTCTTC. The chain couples TRBV7-2 to TRBJ2-1; possible D gene TRBD2, 6 bases. The CDR3 loop spans 13 amino acids. Trimming took off 5 bases at V and 10 bases at J, with 15 bases between the two ends. Germline V gene lookup returns CDR1 SGHTA and CDR2 FQGNSA.